This note documents a single T cell receptor (beta chain) sequence. The data belong to a study of Graves' ophthalmopathy and Graves' hyperthyroidism. Turning to the study itself: Peripheral blood was gathered at the point of initial diagnosis, before any treatment started.

Uncontrolled infections, pregnancy, lactation or other autoimmune diseases led to patient exclusion. The authors diagnosed from clinical symptoms, serum thyroxine, TRAb, thyroid ultrasound and orbital computed tomography. Germline CDR1 MGHRA, CDR2 YSYEKL. CDR3 length: 11 residues. V was cut by 11 bases and J by 1 base, with 6 bases left in between. From RNA, the CDR3 regions of TCR beta chains were amplified and sequenced. HTBI primers were employed in first-round RT-PCR, then a second-round multiplex PCR followed. TCRdb redid the calling of the multiplex PCR reads with MiXCR, one entry per CDR3 protein. The table includes 200,000 to 250,000 distinct CDR3 sequences, about 47% detected once.

This receptor was identified in an adult man with Graves' ophthalmopathy. J is TRBJ1-5 and V is TRBV4-1; D gene ambiguous. Specimen: peripheral blood. CDR3 sequence reads: CAPGSNQPQHF. CDR3 bases: TGCGCCCCAGGCAGCAATCAGCCCCAGCATTTT.